This TCR beta chain was recorded in a study of radiotherapy plus CTLA-4 blockade in lung cancer. Data came from immunoSEQ multiplex PCR; TCRdb stores just in-frame clones and leaves some out. The data hold roughly 78,000 clones, with roughly 75% observed a single time. The sequenced sample was peripheral blood, obtained from a patient treated with radiotherapy plus ipilimumab. This TCR was recovered from a human donor with non-small cell lung cancer who had a complete response to radiotherapy plus ipilimumab.

CDR3 nucleotide sequence: TGTGCCTGGAGTGTGGGGCCGAGGAGCTCCTACGAGCAGTACTTC. Protein product: CAWSVGPRSSYEQYF. The chain is built from TRBV30 and TRBJ2-7, with D maybe TRBD1 (5 bases). Per germline, CDR1 GTSNPN and CDR2 SVGIG (reference sequence). This CDR3 is built from 15 residues. V lost 0 bases and J 0 bases, leaving 12 bases between the germline ends. Supplemented by reference TRBV30 and TRBJ2-7, the full variable domain reads SQTIHQWPATLVQPVGSPLSLECTVEGTSNPNLYWYRQAAGRGLQLLFYSVGIGQISSEVPQNLSASRPQDRQFILSSKKLLLSDSGFYLCAWSVGPRSSYEQYFGPGTRLTVT.